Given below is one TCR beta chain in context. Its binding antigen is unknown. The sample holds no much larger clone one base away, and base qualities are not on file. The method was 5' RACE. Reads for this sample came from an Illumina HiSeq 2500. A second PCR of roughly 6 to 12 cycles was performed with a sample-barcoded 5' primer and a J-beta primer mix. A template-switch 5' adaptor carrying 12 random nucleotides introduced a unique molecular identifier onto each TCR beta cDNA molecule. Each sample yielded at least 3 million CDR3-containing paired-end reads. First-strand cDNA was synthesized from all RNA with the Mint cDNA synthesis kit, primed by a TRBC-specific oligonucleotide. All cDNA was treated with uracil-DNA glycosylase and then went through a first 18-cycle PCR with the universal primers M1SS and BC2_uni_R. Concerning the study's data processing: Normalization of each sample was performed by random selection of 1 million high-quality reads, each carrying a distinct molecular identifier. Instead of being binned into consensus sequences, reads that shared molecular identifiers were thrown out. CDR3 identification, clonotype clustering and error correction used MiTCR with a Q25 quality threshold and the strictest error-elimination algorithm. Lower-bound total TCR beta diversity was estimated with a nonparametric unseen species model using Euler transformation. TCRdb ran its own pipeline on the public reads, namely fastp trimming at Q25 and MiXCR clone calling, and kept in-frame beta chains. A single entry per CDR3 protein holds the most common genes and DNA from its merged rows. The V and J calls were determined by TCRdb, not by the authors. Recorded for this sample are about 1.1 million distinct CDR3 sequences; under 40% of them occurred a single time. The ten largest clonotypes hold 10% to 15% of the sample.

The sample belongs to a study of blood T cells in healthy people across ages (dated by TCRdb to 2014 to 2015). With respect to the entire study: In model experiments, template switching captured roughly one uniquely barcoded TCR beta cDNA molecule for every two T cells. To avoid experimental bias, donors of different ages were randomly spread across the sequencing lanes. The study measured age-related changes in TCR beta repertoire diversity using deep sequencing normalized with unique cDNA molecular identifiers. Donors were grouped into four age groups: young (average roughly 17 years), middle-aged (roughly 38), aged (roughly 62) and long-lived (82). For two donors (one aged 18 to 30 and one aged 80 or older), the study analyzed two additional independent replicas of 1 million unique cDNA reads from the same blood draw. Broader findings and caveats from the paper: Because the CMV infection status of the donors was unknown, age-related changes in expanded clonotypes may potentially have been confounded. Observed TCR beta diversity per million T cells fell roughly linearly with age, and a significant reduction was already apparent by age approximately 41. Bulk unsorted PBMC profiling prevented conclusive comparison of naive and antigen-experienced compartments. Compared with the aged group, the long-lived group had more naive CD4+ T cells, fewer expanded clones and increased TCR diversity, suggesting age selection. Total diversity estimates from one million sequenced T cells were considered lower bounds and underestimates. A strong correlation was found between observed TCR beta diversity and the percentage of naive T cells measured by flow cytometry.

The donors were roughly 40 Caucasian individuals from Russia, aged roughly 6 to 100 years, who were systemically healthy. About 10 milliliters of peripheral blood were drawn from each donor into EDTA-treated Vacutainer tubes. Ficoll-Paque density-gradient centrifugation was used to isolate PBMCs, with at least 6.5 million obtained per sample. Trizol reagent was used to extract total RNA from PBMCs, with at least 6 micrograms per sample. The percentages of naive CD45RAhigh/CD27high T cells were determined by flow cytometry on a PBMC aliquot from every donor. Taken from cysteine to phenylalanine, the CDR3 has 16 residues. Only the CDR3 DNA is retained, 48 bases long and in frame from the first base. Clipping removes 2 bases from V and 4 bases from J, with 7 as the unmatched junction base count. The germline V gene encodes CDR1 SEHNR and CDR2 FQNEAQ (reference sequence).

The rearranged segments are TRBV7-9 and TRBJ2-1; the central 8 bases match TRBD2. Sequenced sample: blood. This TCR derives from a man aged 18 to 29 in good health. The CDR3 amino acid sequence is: CASSLRGSGVYNEQFF. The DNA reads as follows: TGTGCCAGCAGCTTACGGGGTAGCGGGGTTTACAATGAGCAGTTCTTC. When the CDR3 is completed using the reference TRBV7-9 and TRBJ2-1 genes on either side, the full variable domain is DTGVSQNPRHKITKRGQNVTFRCDPISEHNRLYWYRQTLGQGPEFLTYFQNEAQLEKSRLLSDRFSAERPKGSFSTLEIQRTEQGDSAMYLCASSLRGSGVYNEQFFGPGTRLTVL.